The T cell receptor beta chain under discussion was sequenced for a study of PD-L1 blockade in urothelial cancer. Study-wide context: Each patient had 0 to 3 earlier chemotherapy regimens. Peripheral blood specimens exhibited a median yield of around 150,000 T cells.

Only in-frame clones appear in the TCRdb table, and some are missing; sequencing was by immunoSEQ multiplex PCR. The table records 85,000 to 95,000 clones, around 89% of them present only once. Time point of the sample: pretreatment peripheral blood. The receptor comes from a man aged 60 to 75 with urothelial cancer. Sample: PBMCs, taken around atezolizumab (anti-PD-L1) treatment.

The CDR3 loop is CASRGQVNQPQHF. CDR3 DNA sequence: TGTGCCAGCAGGGGACAGGTCAATCAGCCCCAGCATTTT. J is TRBJ1-5 and V is TRBV11-2; 8 positions agree with TRBD1. The V gene end was trimmed by 6 bases and the J gene end by 3 bases; junction bases not matched to a gene: 1. The CDR3 loop spans 13 amino acids. CDR1 and CDR2 from the germline V gene are SGHAT and FQNNGV.